These 20 T cell receptor beta chains originate from one sample sequenced in a study of shared clonotypes between healthy human individuals. Repertoires were generated with immunoSEQ multiplex PCR, while TCRdb's copy carries only in-frame clones and drops some. The sample has 450,000 to 550,000 clones, 79% seen once. Sequenced sample: PBMCs. The receptors originated from a middle-aged woman in good health. Some clones in this sample may be carry-over from other donors' samples.

J is TRBJ2-5 and V is TRBV29-1; TRBD2 aligns across 7 bases. The germline V gene has CDR1 SQVTM and CDR2 ANQGSEA. The CDR3 runs 14 residues. With V trimmed by 4 bases and J by 1 base, 6 bases remained unmatched. The CDR3 DNA follows: TGCAGCGTTGGGCGGCTAGCGGTCCAAGAGACCCAGTACTTC. Protein product: CSVGRLAVQETQYF.

The chain has TRBV5-1 and TRBJ1-5; 8 bases line up with TRBD1. The germline gives CDR1 SGHRS, CDR2 YFSETQ. The CDR3 sequence is 15 residues long. The ends lost 1 base at V and 1 base at J; junction bases unmatched: 1. This CDR3 reads CASSLTGGSNQPQHF. In DNA, the CDR3 is TGCGCCAGCAGCTTGACAGGGGGGAGCAATCAGCCCCAGCATTTT.

The V and J genes are TRBV7-2 and TRBJ1-4, with D perhaps matching TRBD1 (6 bases). Germline loops: CDR1 SGHTA, CDR2 FQGNSA. Trimming removed 5 bases at V and 10 bases at J, with 11 bases between. The CDR3 totals 12 residues. The CDR3 loop is CASSVGGGKLFF. CDR3 nucleotides: TGTGCCAGCAGCGTGGGAGGGGGAAAACTGTTTTTT.

This clone was counted a single time. J is TRBJ2-2 and V is TRBV16; D is unresolved. This CDR3 contains 14 residues. Germline V gene lookup returns CDR1 KGHSY and CDR2 FQNENV. With 0 bases removed from V and 8 bases from J, the gap between germline ends came to 10 bases. The CDR3 reads CASSQSRSGGELFF. CDR3 coding DNA: TGTGCCAGCAGCCAATCTCGGAGTGGTGGGGAGCTGTTTTTT.

This clone was recorded at least ten times. The CDR3 reads CASSLSLAGNNEQFF. CDR3 nucleotide sequence: TGCGCCAGCAGCTTGAGTCTAGCGGGGAACAATGAGCAGTTCTTC. V gene TRBV5-1 combines with J gene TRBJ2-1, with 9 positions matching TRBD2. CDR1 is SGHRS and CDR2 is YFSETQ in the germline V gene. The CDR3 runs to 15 residues. The V gene end was trimmed by 1 base and the J gene end by 5 bases; junction bases not matched to a gene: 4.

The sample holds a few counts of this clone. In the same sample, other DNA sequences code for this CDR3. The chain combines TRBV7-2 with TRBJ2-7; D might be TRBD2 (6 bases). Germline V CDR1 and CDR2: SGHTA, FQGNSA. Trimming left V 1 base short and J 0 bases short, with 10 bases between. This CDR3 has 15 amino acids. This CDR3 is CASSLVSGSSYEQYF. CDR3 nucleotide sequence: TGTGCCAGCAGCTTAGTTAGCGGAAGCTCCTACGAGCAGTACTTC.

Details on this clone: At one of its ends the junction is not consistent with the germline gene, which may arise from a read error. The genes are TRBV7-7 and TRBJ2-5, with D unresolved. Germline CDR1 reads SSHAT; CDR2 reads FNYEAQ (reference sequence). The CDR3 consists of 13 residues. The CDR3 is CASSLRYQETQYF. DNA of the CDR3: TGTGCTAGCAGCTTACGGTACCAAGAGACCCAGTACTTC.

The J gene is TRBJ2-1, the V gene TRBV7-9, with TRBD2 as a possible D gene (6 bases). Trimming left V 4 bases short and J 7 bases short, with 20 bases between. Per germline, CDR1 SEHNR and CDR2 FQNEAQ (reference sequence). The CDR3 sequence is 16 residues long. The CDR3 region has the DNA TGTGCCAGCAGCTCCCCTAGGGCCGGGGGTTTGAATGAGCAGTTCTTC. Encoded protein: CASSSPRAGGLNEQFF.

V is TRBV28 and J is TRBJ2-1; 14 nucleotides line up with TRBD2. V shed 4 bases, J shed 9 bases, and the junction held 5 bases outside the gene matches. The germline V gene has CDR1 MDHEN and CDR2 SYDVKM. CDR3 length: 15 amino acids. DNA for the CDR3: TGTGCCAGCAGTTGGCGACTAGCGGGAGGGAGTGAGCAGTTCTTC. Protein product: CASSWRLAGGSEQFF.

The J gene is TRBJ2-7, the V gene TRBV14, with 8 bases matching TRBD2. CDR3 length: 15 amino acids. Germline lookup yields CDR1 SGHDN and CDR2 FVKESK. V shed 5 bases, J shed 6 bases, and the junction held 12 bases outside the gene matches. CDR3 sequence (DNA): TGTGCCAGCAGCGTAATCGGGGGGGAGGTCGGCGAGCAGTACTTC. It codes for CASSVIGGEVGEQYF.

This sequence joins TRBV4-3 and TRBJ2-5; possibly TRBD1 for D (5 bases). Trimming stripped 1 base from V and 2 bases from J, with 8 bases between. From germline, CDR1 is LGHNA and CDR2 YSLEER. CDR3 size: 14 residues. The CDR3 DNA reads as TGCGCCAGCAGCCAAGCAGGGTGGCAAGAGACCCAGTACTTC. It specifies CASSQAGWQETQYF.

The chain is built from TRBV28 and TRBJ1-2; 8 nucleotides align to TRBD1. This CDR3 region has 15 residues. The germline CDR1 and CDR2 sequences are MDHEN and SYDVKM. The ends lost 1 base at V and 7 bases at J; junction bases unmatched: 8. CDR3 residues: CASSLFPGQDGGYTF. The CDR3, as DNA: TGTGCCAGCAGTTTATTCCCGGGACAGGATGGTGGCTACACCTTC.

This clone has only a few counts. The J gene is TRBJ2-2, the V gene TRBV11-1; D might be TRBD2 (5 bases). Germline V gene sequence: CDR1 SGHAT, CDR2 FQDESV (reference sequence). Trimming took 3 bases from V and 7 from J, leaving 12 bases between them. The CDR3 covers 14 residues. CDR3 in DNA: TGTGCCAGCAGCTTTGGAGGTTTCGTCGGGGAGCTGTTTTTT. This codes for CASSFGGFVGELFF.

The rearrangement links TRBV6-5 to TRBJ2-5; D is uncertain. V was pared by 6 bases and J by 5 bases, with 16 bases between. The CDR3 totals 14 residues. CDR1 and CDR2 from the germline V gene are MNHEY and SVGAGI. In DNA form, the CDR3 reads TGTGCCAGCAGCCCCGTGGTAGGGCGTGAGACCCAGTACTTC. Amino acid sequence: CASSPVVGRETQYF.

The rearrangement uses TRBV7-2 and TRBJ2-3; 10 bases map to TRBD2. The CDR3 loop spans 17 amino acids. In germline, CDR1 is SGHTA, CDR2 FQGNSA. Unmatched junction bases numbered 4, after V lost 1 base and J lost 0 bases. This chain's CDR3 is CASSLDLLAGSTDTQYF. DNA for the CDR3: TGTGCCAGCAGCTTAGACCTACTAGCGGGGAGCACAGATACGCAGTATTTT. Based on the CDR3 plus reference TRBV7-2 and TRBJ2-3, the full variable domain is GAGVSQSPSNKVTEKGKDVELRCDPISGHTALYWYRQSLGQGLEFLIYFQGNSAPDKSGLPSDRFSAERTGGSVSTLTIQRTQQEDSAVYLCASSLDLLAGSTDTQYFGPGTRLTVL.

This clone was seen just once. CDR3 bases: TGTGCCAGCAGCTTCGACAGGGGCGCTGGGTACACTGAAGCTTTCTTT. As protein: CASSFDRGAGYTEAFF. The gene calls are TRBV7-9 and TRBJ1-1; the match to TRBD1 covers 8 bases. V was clipped by 3 bases and J by 3 bases; unmatched bases: 9. Germline V gene lookup returns CDR1 SEHNR and CDR2 FQNEAQ (reference sequence). The CDR3 has 16 residues. Supplemented by reference TRBV7-9 and TRBJ1-1, the full variable domain reads DTGVSQNPRHKITKRGQNVTFRCDPISEHNRLYWYRQTLGQGPEFLTYFQNEAQLEKSRLLSDRFSAERPKGSFSTLEIQRTEQGDSAMYLCASSFDRGAGYTEAFFGQGTRLTVV.

The sample holds many counts of this clone. The chain uses TRBV6-1 and TRBJ2-3, with D perhaps matching TRBD1 or TRBD2 (7 bases each). The CDR3 sequence is 18 residues long. V lost 0 bases and J lost 8, with 24 bases in between. The germline CDR1 and CDR2 sequences are MNHNS and SASEGT. The CDR3 loop is CASSEAPRGRGGRATQYF. CDR3 DNA: TGTGCCAGCAGTGAAGCGCCGCGTGGCAGGGGGGGGAGGGCTACGCAGTATTTT.

The CDR3 is CASTSLGGSGNEQFF. In DNA, the CDR3 is TGTGCCAGTACCTCCCTGGGGGGTTCGGGCAATGAGCAGTTCTTC. The rearrangement links TRBV19 to TRBJ2-1; a possible D gene is TRBD2 (6 bases). The CDR3 is made up of 15 amino acids. Germline CDR1 LNHDA, CDR2 SQIVND (reference sequence). Trimming removed 7 bases at V and 6 bases at J, with 19 bases between.

The rearrangement links TRBV7-6 to TRBJ2-7, with 8 positions matching TRBD1. There are 17 residues in the CDR3. V lost 5 bases and J lost 2; bases outside the gene matches: 14. Per germline, CDR1 SGHVS and CDR2 FNYEAQ. The chain's CDR3 is CASSVQPTGGETYEQYF. The DNA of the CDR3 is TGTGCCAGCAGCGTTCAACCAACAGGGGGTGAGACCTACGAGCAGTACTTC.

This clone was seen more than once but under ten times. CDR3 amino acids: CASSLLRERDTGELFF. The CDR3, as DNA: TGCGCCAGCAGCTTATTGCGGGAGAGAGACACCGGGGAGCTGTTTTTT. This chain links TRBV5-1 with TRBJ2-2; 7 nucleotides agree with TRBD2. V lost 2 bases and J lost 3; bases outside the gene matches: 7. Germline V gives CDR1 SGHRS, CDR2 YFSETQ. CDR3 length equals 16 residues.